This T cell receptor delta chain was retrieved from a study of γδ T cells in repeated Plasmodium falciparum infection. TCRdb fed the multiplex PCR reads to CATT. The sample includes 75,000 to 100,000 delta-chain clones, under 1.5% of them seen just once. About this clone: TCRdb pairs this DNA with a much larger clone's protein that differs at residue 15, likely a read error; the protein shown was translated from the DNA.

CDR1 GEAIGNYY and CDR2 EKD come from the germline V gene. The CDR3 extends over 19 amino acids. Bulk repertoires came from Vgamma9/Vdelta2+ or Vdelta2-negative gammadelta T cells flow-sorted from PBMC. The chain recombines TRDV2 with TRDJ3; 10 bases align to TRDD3. The J gene is absent in TCRdb and was assigned here via DNA matching to germline. The sequenced material came from gamma-delta T cells from blood. The receptor's source is a pool of human donors (malaria-infected and uninfected, not separated). The CDR3 nucleotides read TGTGCCTGTGACACCGTCTGGGGGATAAGCTCCTGGGACACCCTACAGATGTTTTTC. Amino acids: CACDTVWGISSWDTLQMFF.